This entry lists 29 T cell receptor beta chains sequenced from one sample in a study of CD8 T cells in Susac syndrome. With random hexamers, reverse transcription was performed on about 0.5 to 1 ug of RNA. In TCRdb, the immunoSEQ multiplex PCR reads were re-called with MiXCR into one record per CDR3 protein. The table shows over 120,000 distinct CDR3 sequences, with approximately 93% occurring only once. Sample: CD4+ T cells from PBMCs. The receptor source for this set is a human donor in good health.

The count of this clonotype is one. The chain joins TRBV20-1 to TRBJ2-5; D tentatively fits TRBD1 or TRBD2 (7 bases each). The CDR3 contains 16 residues. The V and J ends lost 3 bases and 2 bases respectively, with 19 bases between them. Germline V gene data show CDR1 as DFQATT and CDR2 as SNEGSKA (reference sequence). CDR3 coding DNA: TGCAGTGCTAGCGAGAGGGGGCGGGAGTGGCAAGAGACCCAGTACTTC. It yields the protein CSASERGREWQETQYF.

The chain recombines TRBV5-4 with TRBJ2-1, with D possibly TRBD1 on 5 matching bases. Germline V CDR1 and CDR2: SGHNT, YYREEE (reference sequence). Trimming removed 3 bases at V and 2 bases at J, with 15 bases between. The CDR3 spans 16 residues. CDR3 protein: CASSWGDIPPYNEQFF. The CDR3, as DNA: TGTGCCAGCAGCTGGGGCGACATCCCACCCTACAATGAGCAGTTCTTC. Variable domain in full (rest from reference TRBV5-4 and TRBJ2-1): ETGVTQSPTHLIKTRGQQVTLRCSSQSGHNTVSWYQQALGQGPQFIFQYYREEENGRGNFPPRFSGLQFPNYSSELNVNALELDDSALYLCASSWGDIPPYNEQFFGPGTRLTVL.

This rearrangement joins TRBV5-1 to TRBJ2-1; 7 positions agree with TRBD2. CDR3 length: 13 amino acids. The germline CDR1 and CDR2 sequences are SGHRS and YFSETQ. With V trimmed by 6 bases and J by 6 bases, 6 bases remained unmatched. The chain's CDR3 is CASTLGRGNEQFF. The CDR3 coding sequence is TGCGCCAGCACCCTTGGGAGGGGCAATGAGCAGTTCTTC.

V gene TRBV24-1 combines with J gene TRBJ2-1; unclear D gene. V was clipped by 4 bases and J by 7 bases, with 10 bases between them. Germline lookup yields CDR1 KGHDR and CDR2 SFDVKD. CDR3 length: 13 residues. DNA of the CDR3: TGTGCCACCAGTGAAGCCGTGGGGAATGAGCAGTTCTTC. Translated, it gives CATSEAVGNEQFF.

This rearrangement joins TRBV20-1 to TRBJ2-3; D unresolved. V shed 2 bases and J shed 7 bases, with 13 bases lying between them. This CDR3 region has 13 residues. In germline, CDR1 is DFQATT, CDR2 SNEGSKA (reference sequence). The CDR3 protein is CSARKEVANTQYF. The CDR3 nucleotides are TGCAGTGCTAGAAAGGAAGTGGCCAATACGCAGTATTTT.

The chain has TRBV7-8 and TRBJ2-7; 8 bases are shared with TRBD2. The CDR3 is 14 residues long. Germline V CDR1 and CDR2: SGHVS, FQNEAQ. Trimming cost V 7 bases and J 5 bases; bases outside gene matches: 10. In DNA, the CDR3 is TGTGCCAGCAAGCCAACCCGGGGGGGGAACGAGCAGTACTTC. As protein: CASKPTRGGNEQYF.

The chain has TRBV10-3 and TRBJ1-1, with TRBD1 as a possible D gene (6 bases). The germline gives CDR1 ENHRY, CDR2 SYGVKD. The CDR3 spans 16 residues. Trimming pared 3 bases from V and 1 base from J, leaving 15 bases between. DNA for the CDR3: TGTGCCATCAGTGACCCGGCCAGGGGAGGGAACACTGAAGCTTTCTTT. Residues: CAISDPARGGNTEAFF.

This chain links TRBV20-1 with TRBJ2-3, with 8 positions matching TRBD2. CDR1 and CDR2 (germline): DFQATT, SNEGSKA (reference sequence). The V segment lost 3 bases and the J segment 9 bases; nucleotides outside the gene matches: 14. The CDR3 consists of 15 residues. CDR3 nucleotides: TGCAGTGCTAGTCCGGATACAAAAGCGGGAGTCACGCAGTATTTT. Amino acid sequence: CSASPDTKAGVTQYF.

The chain combines TRBV7-2 with TRBJ1-2; 8 nucleotides match TRBD1. Germline V gene lookup returns CDR1 SGHTA and CDR2 FQGNSA. This CDR3 is 13 amino acids long. Germline trimming cut 4 bases from V and 3 bases from J; bases unmatched to any gene: 1. The CDR3 region is CASSWTGYYGYTF. The CDR3 DNA sequence: TGTGCCAGCAGCTGGACAGGGTACTATGGCTACACCTTC.

The V and J genes are TRBV30 and TRBJ1-1; 7 bases line up with TRBD1. This CDR3 contains 15 residues. V trimming: 0 bases; J trimming: 3 bases; junction bases outside the gene matches: 7. Germline V gene sequence: CDR1 GTSNPN, CDR2 SVGIG (reference sequence). Here the CDR3 DNA reads TGTGCCTGGAGTGTACAGGGGTTCAGGGACACTGAAGCTTTCTTT. This sequence encodes CAWSVQGFRDTEAFF.

The chain is built from TRBV28 and TRBJ2-1; possible D gene TRBD2, 5 bases. Germline CDR1 MDHEN, CDR2 SYDVKM. Trimming took 4 bases from V and 0 from J, leaving 10 bases between them. The CDR3 has 15 amino acids. The CDR3 DNA reads as TGTGCCAGCAGTTCTCCGGGGAGCTCCTACAATGAGCAGTTCTTC. Protein product: CASSSPGSSYNEQFF.

This clonotype was counted once. This rearrangement joins TRBV27 to TRBJ1-4; TRBD1 matches 9 bases. Germline CDR1 and CDR2: MNHEY and SMNVEV (reference sequence). The length of the CDR3 is 15 residues. The V gene end was trimmed by 5 bases and the J gene end by 8 bases; junction bases not matched to a gene: 9. For the CDR3, the DNA is TGTGCCAGCAGTGCTTGGACAGGGGTCGGGGAAAAACTGTTTTTT. Amino acids: CASSAWTGVGEKLFF. Combining the CDR3 with reference TRBV27 and TRBJ1-4 gives the whole variable domain EAQVTQNPRYLITVTGKKLTVTCSQNMNHEYMSWYRQDPGLGLRQIYYSMNVEVTDKGDVPEGYKVSRKEKRNFPLILESPSPNQTSLYFCASSAWTGVGEKLFFGSGTQLSVL.

This chain connects TRBV9 to TRBJ2-5; 9 positions agree with TRBD2. Germline CDR1 SGDLS, CDR2 YYNGEE. This CDR3 comprises 17 residues. Trimming at V came to 0 bases and at J to 5 bases, leaving 11 bases not matched to a gene. Here the CDR3 DNA reads TGTGCCAGCAGCGTAGGCGCAGCGGGAGGTATGGCGGAGACCCAGTACTTC. It yields the protein CASSVGAAGGMAETQYF.

V is TRBV5-4 and J is TRBJ2-1, with 14 nucleotides matching TRBD2. The CDR3 is 16 amino acids. Trimming cost V 4 bases and J 5 bases; bases outside gene matches: 5. Germline CDR1 and CDR2: SGHNT and YYREEE (reference sequence). The CDR3 spells CASSGGTSGGNNEQFF. DNA for the CDR3: TGTGCCAGCAGCGGCGGGACTAGCGGGGGCAACAATGAGCAGTTCTTC.

CDR3 DNA sequence: TGTGCCAGCAGCCCCGACCCACTTAGGCCAGATACGCAGTATTTT. Protein product: CASSPDPLRPDTQYF. The J gene is TRBJ2-3, the V gene TRBV7-2; D gene unclear. The CDR3 consists of 15 residues. CDR1 is SGHTA, CDR2 FQGNSA, per germline. V dropped 5 bases and J dropped 4 bases, with 16 bases sitting between them. Filled out from reference TRBV7-2 and TRBJ2-3, the complete variable domain reads GAGVSQSPSNKVTEKGKDVELRCDPISGHTALYWYRQSLGQGLEFLIYFQGNSAPDKSGLPSDRFSAERTGGSVSTLTIQRTQQEDSAVYLCASSPDPLRPDTQYFGPGTRLTVL.

The CDR3: CATKATGMNTEAFF. In nucleotides, the CDR3 is TGTGCCACCAAGGCTACAGGTATGAACACTGAAGCTTTCTTT. V gene TRBV24-1 combines with J gene TRBJ1-1, with D possibly being TRBD1 (5 bases). The germline V gene encodes CDR1 KGHDR and CDR2 SFDVKD. V shed 8 bases and J shed 0 bases, with 12 bases lying between them. CDR3 length: 14 amino acids.

The V call is TRBV19, the J call TRBJ2-2; no definite D call. This CDR3 comprises 14 residues. Germline assignment: CDR1 LNHDA and CDR2 SQIVND (reference sequence). Trimming left V 4 bases short and J 8 bases short, with 14 bases between. The CDR3 DNA is TGTGCCAGTAGTACCCGGGCCCCTAGGGGGGAGCTGTTTTTT. Its protein product is CASSTRAPRGELFF.

CDR3 amino acids: CATSSRGDTQYF. CDR3 sequence (DNA): TGTGCCACCAGCAGCAGGGGCGATACGCAGTATTTT. This chain uses TRBV15 with TRBJ2-3, with D tentatively TRBD1 (6 bases). The V gene's germline CDR1 is LNHNV and CDR2 YYDKDF (reference sequence). The V end lost 3 bases, the J end lost 6 bases, and 7 bases lay between the germline ends. The CDR3 runs to 12 residues.

The CDR3, as DNA: TGTGCCAGCAGCTTAGTTGGCGGGACTTCCACCGGGGAGCTGTTTTTT. Its protein is CASSLVGGTSTGELFF. This sequence joins TRBV11-2 and TRBJ2-2; tentatively, D is TRBD2 (6 bases). The germline CDR1 and CDR2 sequences are SGHAT and FQNNGV. The CDR3 spans 16 residues. Trimming shortened V by 1 base and J by 4 bases, and 13 bases separated the two germline ends.

The chain uses TRBV20-1 and TRBJ1-2; D perhaps matches TRBD1 (6 bases). The V end was cut by 6 bases, the J end by 5 bases, with 25 bases between. The V gene's germline CDR1 is DFQATT and CDR2 SNEGSKA (reference sequence). The CDR3 is 16 residues long. The CDR3 region is CSAPPGHLGIGYGYTF. The CDR3 region has the DNA TGCAGTGCGCCTCCGGGACATCTTGGTATCGGTTATGGCTACACCTTC.

The J gene is TRBJ2-2, the V gene TRBV7-8; D possibly corresponds to TRBD2 (6 bases). Germline CDR1 is SGHVS and CDR2 is FQNEAQ. This CDR3 has 15 amino acids. The ends were cut back, 5 bases at V and 1 base at J, with 11 bases in the middle. CDR3 sequence: CASSMQGLNTGELFF. CDR3 nucleotide sequence: TGTGCCAGCAGCATGCAGGGACTGAACACCGGGGAGCTGTTTTTT.

This chain joins TRBV5-4 and TRBJ2-7; D possibly corresponds to TRBD1 (5 bases). Germline V gives CDR1 SGHNT, CDR2 YYREEE (reference sequence). The CDR3 is 13 amino acids. The V end was cut by 4 bases, the J end by 3 bases, with 11 bases between. The CDR3, as DNA: TGTGCCAGCAGCCCCGGACACAACTACGAGCAGTACTTC. As protein: CASSPGHNYEQYF. Based on the CDR3 plus reference TRBV5-4 and TRBJ2-7, the full variable domain is ETGVTQSPTHLIKTRGQQVTLRCSSQSGHNTVSWYQQALGQGPQFIFQYYREEENGRGNFPPRFSGLQFPNYSSELNVNALELDDSALYLCASSPGHNYEQYFGPGTRLTVT.

This rearrangement joins TRBV4-1 to TRBJ2-1; 11 nucleotides align to TRBD2. V trimming: 3 bases; J trimming: 10 bases; junction bases outside the gene matches: 14. Germline lookup yields CDR1 MGHRA and CDR2 YSYEKL. The length of the CDR3 is 17 residues. CDR3 nucleotide sequence: TGCGCCAGCAGCCAGGAAAGAGGTAGCGGGAGGGCCGGGGAGCAGTTCTTC. Its translation: CASSQERGSGRAGEQFF.

The chain is built from TRBV9 and TRBJ2-3; D unclear. Trimming pared 0 bases from V and 2 bases from J, leaving 10 bases between. The CDR3 sequence is 15 residues long. Germline lookup yields CDR1 SGDLS and CDR2 YYNGEE. The CDR3 bases are TGTGCCAGCAGCGTAGCCAGCCTAATCACAGATACGCAGTATTTT. This codes for CASSVASLITDTQYF.

V is TRBV12-3 or TRBV12-4 and J is TRBJ2-7; 10 bases agree with TRBD2. With 5 bases clipped from V and 0 bases from J, the junction kept 4 bases outside the gene matches. This CDR3 is 15 amino acids long. The CDR3, as DNA: TGTGCCAGCAGTCTCACTAGCGGGAACTCCTACGAGCAGTACTTC. Protein sequence: CASSLTSGNSYEQYF.

The CDR3 nucleotides read TGTGCCACCAGCAGAGAGGGGACAGGGGCAGTTAAGGATGGCTACACCTTC. It yields the protein CATSREGTGAVKDGYTF. J is TRBJ1-2 and V is TRBV15; 10 bases align to TRBD1. From germline, CDR1 is LNHNV and CDR2 YYDKDF (reference sequence). V was clipped by 0 bases and J by 6 bases; unmatched bases: 10. The CDR3 contains 17 residues.

The rearrangement links TRBV12-3 or TRBV12-4 to TRBJ2-5; 8 bases match TRBD1. This CDR3 has 14 amino acids. V gave up 7 bases and J gave up 4 bases; unmatched junction bases: 8. This CDR3 is CASTPWTGRETQYF. The CDR3 DNA reads TGTGCCAGCACACCTTGGACAGGGAGAGAGACCCAGTACTTC.

The gene calls are TRBV7-3 and TRBJ1-2; maybe TRBD1 (6 bases). Germline V gene data show CDR1 as SGHTA and CDR2 as FQGTGA. The CDR3 covers 13 residues. Trimming removed 5 bases at V and 8 bases at J, with 15 bases between. The DNA for the CDR3 is TGTGCCAGCAGCCTTGGACAGACAGTGGGCTACACCTTC. This encodes CASSLGQTVGYTF.

J is TRBJ2-3 and V is TRBV27, with 10 positions matching TRBD2. The CDR3 totals 18 residues. J was trimmed by 0 bases and V by 0 bases; bases with no gene match: 6. Looked up from germline, CDR1 is MNHEY and CDR2 is SMNVEV (reference sequence). CDR3 region: CASSLSPGLAESTDTQYF. Here the CDR3 DNA reads TGTGCCAGCAGTTTATCCCCTGGACTAGCGGAGAGCACAGATACGCAGTATTTT.